This T cell receptor beta chain was sequenced for a study of blood T cells in healthy people across ages. General study results and limits: Possibly confounding the expanded clonotype changes was the fact that donor CMV status was unknown. Compared with aged donors, long-lived donors showed fewer expanded clones, suggesting selection.

Together with a sample-barcoded 5' primer, a J-beta primer mix was included in a second PCR lasting roughly 6 to 12 cycles. TCRdb itself ran the 5' RACE reads through MiXCR, one entry per CDR3 protein. The sample holds about 1.6 million distinct CDR3 sequences, about 31% seen once. Notes on this clonotype: Its specificity is not known.

The sequenced material came from blood. The source is a woman under 40 in good health.

The CDR3 sequence: CASSLVTESGYTF. The CDR3 DNA follows: TGCGCCAGCAGCTTGGTCACAGAGAGTGGCTACACCTTC. This chain connects TRBV5-1 to TRBJ1-2, with D unresolved. Trimming removed 0 bases at V and 7 bases at J, with 10 bases between. The CDR3 runs 13 residues. Germline-derived CDR1 and CDR2 are SGHRS and YFSETQ.